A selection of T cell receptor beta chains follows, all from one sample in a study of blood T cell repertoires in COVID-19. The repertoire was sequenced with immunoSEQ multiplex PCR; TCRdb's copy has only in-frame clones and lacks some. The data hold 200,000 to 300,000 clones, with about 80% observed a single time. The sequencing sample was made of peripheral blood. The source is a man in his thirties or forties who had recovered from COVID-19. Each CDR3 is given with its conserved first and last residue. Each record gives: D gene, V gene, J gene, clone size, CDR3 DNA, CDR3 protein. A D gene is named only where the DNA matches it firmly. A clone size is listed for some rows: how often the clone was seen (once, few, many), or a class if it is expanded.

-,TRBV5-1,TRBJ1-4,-,TGCGCCAGCAGCTTGAGAGGGCCGGAGAATGAAAAACTGTTTTTT,CASSLRGPENEKLFF
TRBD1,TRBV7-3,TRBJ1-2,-,TGTGCCAGCAGCCCTAGCGGAACAGGGGGCATCTATGGCTACACCTTC,CASSPSGTGGIYGYTF
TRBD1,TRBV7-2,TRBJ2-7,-,TGTGCCAGCAGCCGGGGGACAGGGTTTCCCTACGAGCAGTACTTC,CASSRGTGFPYEQYF
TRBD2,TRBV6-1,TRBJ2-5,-,TGTGCCAGCAGTGAAGGCTCTTCGGGGGGGGTGGAGACCCAGTACTTC,CASSEGSSGGVETQYF
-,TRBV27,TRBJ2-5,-,TGTGCCAGCAAAGAAGTAACAGTGTGGGGGCAGACCCAGTACTTC,CASKEVTVWGQTQYF
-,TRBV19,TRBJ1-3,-,TGTGCCAGTAGTTACCGAACAGGGATTGGAAACACCATATATTTT,CASSYRTGIGNTIYF
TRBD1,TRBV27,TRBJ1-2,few,TGTGCCAGCAGCTGGACAGGGGGTGACTATGGCTACACCTTC,CASSWTGGDYGYTF
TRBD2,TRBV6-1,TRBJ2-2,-,TGTGCCAGCAGTGCTGGGCTAGCGGGGGGGAGCACCGGGGAGCTGTTTTTT,CASSAGLAGGSTGELFF
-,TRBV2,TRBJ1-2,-,TGTGCCAGCAGCATAGAGAGCCATGGACAGCGAACTTTT,CASSIESHGQRTF
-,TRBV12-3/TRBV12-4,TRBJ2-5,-,TGTGCCAGCAGTTTCTCAGGGGTAGAGACCCAGTACTTC,CASSFSGVETQYF
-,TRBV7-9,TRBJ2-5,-,TGTGCCAGCAGCCCGAGTAGGGGTCTAGAGACCCAGTACTTC,CASSPSRGLETQYF
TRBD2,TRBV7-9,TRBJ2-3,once,TGTGCCAGCAGGCCCCGGGCGGGGGGCTCAGATACGCAGTATTTT,CASRPRAGGSDTQYF
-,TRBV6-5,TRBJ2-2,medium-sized,TGTGCCACCTACCGGGGGTACACCGGGGAGCTGTTTTTT,CATYRGYTGELFF
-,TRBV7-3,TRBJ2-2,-,TGTGCCAGCACCAACACACTCGTCGGAGGGGCCGGGGAGCTGTTTTTT,CASTNTLVGGAGELFF
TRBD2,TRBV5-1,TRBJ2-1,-,TGCGCCAGCAGCTTGGCCGGGGCTAGCGGGGGTTCGAATGAGCAGTTCTTC,CASSLAGASGGSNEQFF
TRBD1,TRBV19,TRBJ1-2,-,TGTGCCAGTGTCCGGGACAGAGATTACTATGGCTACACCTTC,CASVRDRDYYGYTF
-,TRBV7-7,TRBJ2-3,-,TGTGCCAGCAGCCTAGGGGCAGTCACAGATACGCAGTATTTT,CASSLGAVTDTQYF
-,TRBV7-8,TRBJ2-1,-,TGTGCCAGCAGCTTAGCGCCAACAGAATACAATGAGCAGTTCTTC,CASSLAPTEYNEQFF
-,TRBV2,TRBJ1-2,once,TGTGCCAGCAGTTTTAACAGTAACTATGGCTACACCTTC,CASSFNSNYGYTF
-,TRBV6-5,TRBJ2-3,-,TGTGCCAGCAGCCAGGCGAGCACAGATACGCAGTATTTT,CASSQASTDTQYF
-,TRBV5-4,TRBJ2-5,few,TGTGCCAGCAGCTTGATTATGGAGGAGACCCAGTACTTC,CASSLIMEETQYF
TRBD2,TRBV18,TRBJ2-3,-,TGTGCCAGCTCACCGGGACTAGCGGGGGATACAGATACGCAGTATTTT,CASSPGLAGDTDTQYF
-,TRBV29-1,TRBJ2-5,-,TGCAGCGTTGAAGGCCCGCCACTCGGAGACCTCGGGCAAGAGACCCAGTACTTC,CSVEGPPLGDLGQETQYF
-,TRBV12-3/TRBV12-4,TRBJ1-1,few,TGTGCCAGCAGTTTACAGGAGAACACTGAAGCTTTCTTT,CASSLQENTEAFF
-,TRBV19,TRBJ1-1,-,TGTGCCAGTAGTGGCGGCAGAGAGAACACTGAAGCTTTCTTT,CASSGGRENTEAFF
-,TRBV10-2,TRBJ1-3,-,TGCGCCAGCAGTGAACAGTCTGGAAACACCATATATTTT,CASSEQSGNTIYF
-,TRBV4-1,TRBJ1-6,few,TGCGCCAGCAGCCAAACCCGGGACCGGGGGTCACCCCTCCACTTT,CASSQTRDRGSPLHF
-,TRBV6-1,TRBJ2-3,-,TGTGCCAGCAGTGAAATTAGCCTAGTACGGGCAGATACGCAGTATTTT,CASSEISLVRADTQYF
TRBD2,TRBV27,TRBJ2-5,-,TGTGCCAGCAGGAGACTAGCGGGGGTCGTGACCCAGTACTTC,CASRRLAGVVTQYF
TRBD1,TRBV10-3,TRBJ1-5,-,TGTGCCATCAGCTCAGGGGGACTGAATCAGCCCCAGCATTTT,CAISSGGLNQPQHF
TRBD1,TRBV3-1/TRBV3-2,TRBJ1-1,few,TGTGCCAGCAGCCAAGTAGGGGGCGCGACTGAAGCTTTCTTT,CASSQVGGATEAFF
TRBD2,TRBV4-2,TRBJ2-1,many,TGTGCCAGCAGCCAAGAGGTTCCCGGGGGGAAGGTAAATGAGCAGTTCTTC,CASSQEVPGGKVNEQFF
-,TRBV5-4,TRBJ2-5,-,TGTGCCAGCAGCCCCAACCGGGGAGCCCCGGAGACCCAGTACTTC,CASSPNRGAPETQYF
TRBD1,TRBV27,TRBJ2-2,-,TGTGCCAGCAGTTCCGGGACAGGGGGCGGGAACACCGGGGAGCTGTTTTTT,CASSSGTGGGNTGELFF
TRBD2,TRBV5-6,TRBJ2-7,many,TGTGCCAGCAGCTTGGGTCTAGCGGGCTCCTACGAGCAGTACTTC,CASSLGLAGSYEQYF
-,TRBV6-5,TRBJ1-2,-,TGTGCCAGCGGCGCGGGTCTCTATGGCTACACCTTC,CASGAGLYGYTF
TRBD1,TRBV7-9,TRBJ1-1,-,TGTGCCACTAAGTTTGACAGGGTGAACACTGAAGCTTTCTTT,CATKFDRVNTEAFF
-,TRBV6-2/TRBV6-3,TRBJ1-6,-,TGTGCCAGCAGTTACAGAGATTCACCCCTCCACTTT,CASSYRDSPLHF
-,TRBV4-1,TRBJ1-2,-,TGCGCCAGCAGCCCGACCGGGGGGAGACAGTATGGCTACACCTTC,CASSPTGGRQYGYTF
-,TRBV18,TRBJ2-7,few,TGTGCCAGCTCACCCCGGGGTACCGTAGACGAGCAGTACTTC,CASSPRGTVDEQYF
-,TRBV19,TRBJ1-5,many,TGTGCCAGTAAATCGCAGAGCAATCAGCCCCAGCATTTT,CASKSQSNQPQHF
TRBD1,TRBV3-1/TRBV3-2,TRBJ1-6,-,TGTGCCAGCAGCCAAGAAACAGGGGCAGGTAATTCACCCCTCCACTTT,CASSQETGAGNSPLHF
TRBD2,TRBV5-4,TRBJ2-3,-,TGTGCCAGCAGTCCCGGCGGGGGGGCCAAAGATACGCAGTATTTT,CASSPGGGAKDTQYF
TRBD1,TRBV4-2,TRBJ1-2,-,TGTGCCAGCAGCCAAGGACAGGGAGGATATGGCTACACCTTC,CASSQGQGGYGYTF
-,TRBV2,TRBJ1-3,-,TGTGCCAGCACCCCCGGGGGACACACCATATATTTT,CASTPGGHTIYF
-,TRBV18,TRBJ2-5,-,TGTGCCAGCTCACCACCCAACAGGGAGGAGACCCAGTACTTC,CASSPPNREETQYF
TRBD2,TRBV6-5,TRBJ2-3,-,TGTGCCAGCAGTTACTACCCAGCGGGGGGCACAGATACGCAGTATTTT,CASSYYPAGGTDTQYF
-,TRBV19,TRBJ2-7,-,TGTGCCAGTACGTCGGCGGGGGCCAGACCCTACGAGCAGTACTTC,CASTSAGARPYEQYF
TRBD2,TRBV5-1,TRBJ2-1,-,TGCGCCAGCAGCTTGCCTAGCGGAGGCTCCCGTGAGCAGTTCTTC,CASSLPSGGSREQFF